The 13 T cell receptor beta chains given below trace back to one sample, sequenced in a study of blood T cell repertoires in COVID-19. Clones were sequenced by immunoSEQ multiplex PCR, and TCRdb holds only the in-frame ones, with some missing. The table shows tens of thousands of clones, with roughly 89% occurring only once. Sequenced input: peripheral blood. Source of these receptors: a human donor in a cohort sampled during active COVID-19.

The rearrangement uses TRBV5-5 and TRBJ2-7, with 9 positions matching TRBD1. Germline lookup yields CDR1 SGHKS and CDR2 YYEKEE (reference sequence). This CDR3 is 15 amino acids long. Unmatched junction bases numbered 10, after V lost 4 bases and J lost 5 bases. The CDR3, as DNA: TGTGCCAGCAGCGAGGACAGGGGACCCTTCAACGAGCAGTACTTC. Its protein product is CASSEDRGPFNEQYF.

The chain couples TRBV27 to TRBJ1-1; no definite D call. The germline V gene encodes CDR1 MNHEY and CDR2 SMNVEV (reference sequence). The V gene lost 4 bases and the J gene lost 3 bases, with 12 bases spanning the gap. The CDR3 runs to 14 residues. The DNA of the CDR3 is TGTGCCAGCAGTTCTAGTATTGGGTACACTGAAGCTTTCTTT. This encodes CASSSSIGYTEAFF.

The chain recombines TRBV11-2 with TRBJ1-3; 9 bases agree with TRBD1. V trimming: 5 bases; J trimming: 0 bases; junction bases outside the gene matches: 8. CDR1 and CDR2 from the germline V gene are SGHAT and FQNNGV. The length of the CDR3 is 17 residues. In DNA, the CDR3 is TGTGCCAGCAGCCGGAAGACAGGGGGATTCTCTGGAAACACCATATATTTT. The encoded protein is CASSRKTGGFSGNTIYF.

V usage is TRBV18 and J usage is TRBJ2-7; 11 bases fit TRBD1. Germline V gene sequence: CDR1 KGHSH, CDR2 LQKENI. The ends lost 2 bases at V and 6 bases at J; junction bases unmatched: 9. The CDR3 has 16 residues. The CDR3 DNA reads TGTGCCAGCTCACCAACTTGGACAGGGGGCGAGGGCGAGCAGTACTTC. Encoded protein: CASSPTWTGGEGEQYF.

The chain recombines TRBV9 with TRBJ1-3; D uncertain. Germline V lookup: CDR1 SGDLS, CDR2 YYNGEE. The CDR3 loop spans 14 amino acids. Trimming took 0 bases from V and 0 from J, leaving 4 bases between them. CDR3 DNA: TGTGCCAGCAGCGTAGATTACTCTGGAAACACCATATATTTT. Translating it yields CASSVDYSGNTIYF.

V gene TRBV18 combines with J gene TRBJ1-2, with TRBD1 matching 8 bases. The CDR3 spans 13 residues. The V segment lost 3 bases and the J segment 14 bases; nucleotides outside the gene matches: 11. The germline gives CDR1 KGHSH, CDR2 LQKENI. This CDR3 is CASSPTGQAGETF. The CDR3 nucleotides are TGTGCCAGCTCACCCACGGGACAGGCCGGAGAGACCTTC. The whole variable domain, filled in from reference TRBV18 and TRBJ1-2, reads NAGVMQNPRHLVRRRGQEARLRCSPMKGHSHVYWYRQLPEEGLKFMVYLQKENIIDESGMPKERFSAEFPKEGPSILRIQQVVRGDSAAYFCASSPTGQAGETFGSGTRLTVV.

This rearrangement joins TRBV9 to TRBJ2-7; no clear D. This CDR3 spans 14 amino acids. Trimming removed 4 bases at V and 4 bases at J, with 15 bases between. CDR1 is SGDLS, CDR2 YYNGEE, per germline. CDR3 sequence (DNA): TGTGCCAGCAGCCCCACCCCTCGCGCGTACGAGCAGTACTTC. This sequence encodes CASSPTPRAYEQYF.

The chain joins TRBV3-1 (or the pseudogene TRBV3-2) to TRBJ2-7, with a possible D match to TRBD1 (8 bases). Germline loops: CDR1 LGHDT, CDR2 YNNKEL (reference sequence). The CDR3 sequence is 13 residues long. The germline V and J ends were trimmed by 5 bases and 5 bases, with 13 bases remaining between them. CDR3 in amino acids: CASSWTGRDEQYF. CDR3 nucleotide sequence: TGTGCCAGCAGCTGGACAGGGAGGGACGAGCAGTACTTC.

The CDR3 sequence: CAISNDRGQDEAFF. CDR3 bases: TGTGCCATCAGCAACGACAGGGGGCAAGACGAAGCTTTCTTT. The rearrangement links TRBV10-3 to TRBJ1-1, with 10 bases lining up with TRBD1. Trimming cost V 6 bases and J 8 bases; bases outside gene matches: 9. This CDR3 comprises 14 residues. The germline gives CDR1 ENHRY, CDR2 SYGVKD.

This rearrangement joins TRBV5-1 to TRBJ2-7, with a weak D call TRBD1 (5 bases). The CDR3 extends over 15 amino acids. V gave up 0 bases and J gave up 2 bases, with 12 bases separating them. In germline, CDR1 is SGHRS, CDR2 YFSETQ. The CDR3 sequence: CASSLGQGLTYEQYF. In DNA form, the CDR3 reads TGCGCCAGCAGCTTGGGGCAGGGTCTGACCTACGAGCAGTACTTC.

The gene calls are TRBV19 and TRBJ1-1; D is ambiguous. The V and J ends lost 5 bases and 3 bases respectively, with 16 bases between them. Germline V gene lookup returns CDR1 LNHDA and CDR2 SQIVND (reference sequence). The CDR3 is 15 amino acids. The CDR3 reads CASSSDSPPDTEAFF. The CDR3, as DNA: TGTGCCAGTAGTTCTGACTCGCCCCCGGACACTGAAGCTTTCTTT.

The V and J genes are TRBV6-4 and TRBJ1-1; no firm D call. The CDR3 covers 13 residues. Germline CDR1 and CDR2: MRHNA and SNTAGT. V was clipped by 5 bases and J by 0 bases, with 7 bases between them. The chain's CDR3 is CASSRQVNTEAFF. The CDR3 region has the DNA TGTGCCAGCAGTCGGCAGGTGAACACTGAAGCTTTCTTT.

V usage is TRBV19 and J usage is TRBJ1-2; no definite D call. This CDR3 contains 8 residues. Germline values: CDR1 LNHDA, CDR2 SQIVND (reference sequence). The DNA of the CDR3 is TGTGCTATCTATGGCTACACCTTC. Its protein product is CAIYGYTF.